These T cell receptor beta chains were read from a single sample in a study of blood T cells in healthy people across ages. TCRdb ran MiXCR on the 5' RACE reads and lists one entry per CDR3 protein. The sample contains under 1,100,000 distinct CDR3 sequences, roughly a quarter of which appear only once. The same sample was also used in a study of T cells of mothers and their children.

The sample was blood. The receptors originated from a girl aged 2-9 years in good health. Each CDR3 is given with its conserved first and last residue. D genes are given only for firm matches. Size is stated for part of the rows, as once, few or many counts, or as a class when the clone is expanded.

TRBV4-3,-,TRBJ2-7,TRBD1,CASSLRDRADEQYF,TGCGCCAGCAGTCTCAGGGACAGGGCGGATGAGCAGTACTTC
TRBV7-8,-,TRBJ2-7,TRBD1,CASSLKGQATYEQYF,TGTGCCAGCAGCTTAAAAGGACAGGCCACCTACGAGCAGTACTTC
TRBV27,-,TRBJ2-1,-,CASSFLESSYNEQFF,TGTGCCAGCAGTTTCCTTGAGTCTTCCTACAATGAGCAGTTCTTC
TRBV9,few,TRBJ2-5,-,CASSQQTETQYF,TGTGCCAGCAGCCAACAGACAGAGACCCAGTACTTC
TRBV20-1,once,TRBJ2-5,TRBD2,CSATGGEYNERFF,TGCAGTGCTACCGGGGGGGAATACAATGAGCGGTTCTTC
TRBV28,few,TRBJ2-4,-,CASSSNPGVTKNIQYF,TGTGCCAGCAGTTCCAACCCAGGGGTGACCAAAAACATTCAGTACTTC
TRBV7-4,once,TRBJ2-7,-,CASSPSEAGQYF,TGTGCCAGCAGCCCCTCGGAGGCGGGGCAGTACTTC
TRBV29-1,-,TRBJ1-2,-,CSVEETFKDGYTF,TGCAGCGTTGAAGAAACGTTCAAGGATGGCTACACCTTC
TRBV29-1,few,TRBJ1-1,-,CSLSLGVDATEAFF,TGCAGCCTCTCCCTCGGGGTTGATGCCACTGAAGCTTTCTTT
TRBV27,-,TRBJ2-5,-,CASRTLQETQYF,TGTGCCAGCCGGACTCTTCAAGAGACCCAGTACTTC
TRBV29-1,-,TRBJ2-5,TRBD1,CSVVRTGGQWETQYF,TGCAGCGTTGTCCGGACAGGGGGTCAGTGGGAGACCCAGTACTTC
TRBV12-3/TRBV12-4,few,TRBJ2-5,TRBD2,CASSEPSGVLSRETQYF,TGTGCCAGCAGTGAACCTAGCGGCGTACTTAGTCGGGAGACCCAGTACTTC
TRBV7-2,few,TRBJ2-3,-,CASSTRLGRFTDTQYF,TGTGCCAGCAGCACAAGGCTAGGACGCTTCACAGATACGCAGTATTTT
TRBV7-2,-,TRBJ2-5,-,CASSLIPGPEAQYF,TGTGCCAGCAGCTTGATACCCGGGCCCGAGGCCCAGTACTTC
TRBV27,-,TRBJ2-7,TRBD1,CASSLGTGYPYGQYF,TGTGCCAGCAGTCTCGGGACAGGGTATCCCTACGGGCAGTACTTC
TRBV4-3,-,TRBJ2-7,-,CASSQDHEGHYEQYF,TGCGCCAGCAGCCAAGATCATGAGGGACACTACGAGCAGTACTTC
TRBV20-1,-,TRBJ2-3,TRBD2,CSAKRTSGVTDTQYF,TGCAGTGCTAAGCGGACTAGCGGGGTCACAGATACGCAGTATTTT
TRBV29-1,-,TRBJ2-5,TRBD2,CSVRLAGFQETQYF,TGCAGCGTGAGACTAGCGGGGTTCCAAGAGACCCAGTACTTC
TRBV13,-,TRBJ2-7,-,CASSLSQNPYEQYF,TGTGCCAGCAGCTTATCACAGAACCCCTACGAGCAGTACTTC
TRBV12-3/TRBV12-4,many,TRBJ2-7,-,CASSLRENEQYF,TGTGCCAGCAGTTTAAGAGAGAACGAGCAGTACTTC
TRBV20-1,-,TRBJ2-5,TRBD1,CCGGTVDGETQYF,TGCTGTGGTGGGACAGTCGATGGAGAGACCCAGTACTTC
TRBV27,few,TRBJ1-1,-,CASGMTLNTEAFF,TGTGCCAGCGGGATGACATTGAACACTGAAGCTTTCTTT
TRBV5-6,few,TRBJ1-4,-,CASGRWATNEKLFF,TGTGCCAGCGGACGATGGGCAACTAATGAAAAACTGTTTTTT
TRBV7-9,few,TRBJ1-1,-,CASRSPGTEAFF,TGTGCCAGCCGGTCCCCGGGCACTGAAGCTTTCTTT
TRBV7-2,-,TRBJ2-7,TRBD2,CASSPRRLAGGEQYF,TGTGCCAGCAGCCCCAGACGACTAGCGGGTGGCGAGCAGTACTTC
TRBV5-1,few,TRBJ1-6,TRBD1,CASSPGQGSIGSPPLHF,TGCGCCAGCAGCCCCGGACAGGGAAGCATCGGTTCACCACCCCTCCACTTT
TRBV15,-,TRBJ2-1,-,CATRFGSYNEQFF,TGTGCCACCAGGTTCGGCTCCTACAATGAGCAGTTCTTC
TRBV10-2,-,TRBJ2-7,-,CASKSAGISYEQYF,TGCGCCAGCAAATCCGCCGGGATCTCCTACGAGCAGTACTTC
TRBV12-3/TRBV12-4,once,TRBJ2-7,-,CASSPEGQRSYEQYF,TGTGCCAGCAGTCCGGAGGGCCAGCGGTCCTACGAGCAGTACTTC
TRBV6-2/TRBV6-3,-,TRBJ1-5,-,CASRLQGVESRPQHF,TGTGCCAGCAGACTACAGGGCGTGGAATCAAGGCCCCAGCATTTT
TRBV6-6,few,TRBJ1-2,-,CVSSYSRRDYGYTF,TGTGTCAGCAGTTACTCGAGGCGGGACTATGGCTACACCTTC
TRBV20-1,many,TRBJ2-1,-,CSATPGWGDEQFF,TGCAGTGCTACCCCAGGGTGGGGTGATGAGCAGTTCTTC
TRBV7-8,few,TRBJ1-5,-,CASSSPGHSNQPQHF,TGTGCCAGCAGCTCCCCGGGACATAGCAATCAGCCCCAGCATTTT
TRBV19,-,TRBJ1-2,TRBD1,CASSIETGKSNGYTF,TGTGCCAGTAGTATTGAGACAGGGAAGAGTAATGGCTACACCTTC
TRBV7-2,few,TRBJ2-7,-,CASTKVAGAYEQYF,TGTGCCAGCACCAAAGTGGCTGGCGCCTACGAGCAGTACTTC
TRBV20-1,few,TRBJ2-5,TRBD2,CSASRLAVAGLETQYF,TGCAGTGCTTCTCGTTTGGCTGTAGCGGGGTTGGAGACCCAGTACTTC
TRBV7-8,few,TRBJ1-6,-,CASSLDPLTTPLHF,TGTGCCAGCAGCTTAGACCCTCTTACAACACCCCTCCACTTT
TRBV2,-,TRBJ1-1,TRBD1,CASSDWGTGMNTEAFF,TGTGCCAGCAGTGATTGGGGGACAGGGATGAACACTGAAGCTTTCTTT
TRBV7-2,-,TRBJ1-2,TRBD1,CASSIRDRGSIGYGYTF,TGTGCCAGCAGCATCCGGGACAGGGGATCCATCGGCTATGGCTACACCTTC
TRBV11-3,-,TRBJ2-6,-,CASSTSLGANVLTF,TGTGCCAGCAGCACTTCTCTGGGGGCCAACGTCCTGACTTTC
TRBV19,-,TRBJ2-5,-,CASSNRGEQETQYF,TGTGCCAGTAGTAATAGAGGGGAACAAGAGACCCAGTACTTC
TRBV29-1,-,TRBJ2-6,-,CSVEGTPGANVLTF,TGCAGCGTTGAAGGGACCCCTGGGGCCAACGTCCTGACTTTC
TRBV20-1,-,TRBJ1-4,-,CSALTTGNEKLFF,TGCAGTGCTTTGACAACCGGCAACGAAAAACTGTTTTTT
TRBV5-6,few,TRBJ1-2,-,CASSLRADPTWNGYTF,TGTGCCAGCAGCTTGAGGGCAGACCCGACTTGGAATGGCTACACCTTC